This TCR beta chain was retrieved from a study of beta chain features in type 1 diabetes. General study results and limits: Significant though moderate, a shortening of TCRB CDR3s appeared in all four CD4+ subsets of Type 1 diabetes patients. The naive, central memory and Treg TCRB repertoires showed an apparent similarity that was greater among patients than among healthy donors.

There are a few counts of this clone. Its antigen is still unknown. Germline V gene lookup returns CDR1 SGHAT and CDR2 FQNNGV. This CDR3 is built from 16 residues. Trimming took 5 bases from V and 3 from J; bases not matched to a gene: 5. The isolated RNA, all of it, was reverse transcribed, so expressed TCRB transcripts were what got sequenced. Profiled with immunoSEQ multiplex PCR; TCRdb holds only in-frame clones, not every one. Here the sample spans about 170,000 clones, 7.8% being singletons. This receptor was obtained from a woman aged 40 to 50 with type 1 diabetes. The rearrangement links TRBV11-2 to TRBJ2-3; TRBD2 matches at 13 bases. The source material was central memory CD4+ T cells from blood. This CDR3 is CASSQRLAGGTDTQYF. The CDR3 bases are TGTGCCAGCAGCCAGAGACTAGCGGGGGGAACAGATACGCAGTATTTT.